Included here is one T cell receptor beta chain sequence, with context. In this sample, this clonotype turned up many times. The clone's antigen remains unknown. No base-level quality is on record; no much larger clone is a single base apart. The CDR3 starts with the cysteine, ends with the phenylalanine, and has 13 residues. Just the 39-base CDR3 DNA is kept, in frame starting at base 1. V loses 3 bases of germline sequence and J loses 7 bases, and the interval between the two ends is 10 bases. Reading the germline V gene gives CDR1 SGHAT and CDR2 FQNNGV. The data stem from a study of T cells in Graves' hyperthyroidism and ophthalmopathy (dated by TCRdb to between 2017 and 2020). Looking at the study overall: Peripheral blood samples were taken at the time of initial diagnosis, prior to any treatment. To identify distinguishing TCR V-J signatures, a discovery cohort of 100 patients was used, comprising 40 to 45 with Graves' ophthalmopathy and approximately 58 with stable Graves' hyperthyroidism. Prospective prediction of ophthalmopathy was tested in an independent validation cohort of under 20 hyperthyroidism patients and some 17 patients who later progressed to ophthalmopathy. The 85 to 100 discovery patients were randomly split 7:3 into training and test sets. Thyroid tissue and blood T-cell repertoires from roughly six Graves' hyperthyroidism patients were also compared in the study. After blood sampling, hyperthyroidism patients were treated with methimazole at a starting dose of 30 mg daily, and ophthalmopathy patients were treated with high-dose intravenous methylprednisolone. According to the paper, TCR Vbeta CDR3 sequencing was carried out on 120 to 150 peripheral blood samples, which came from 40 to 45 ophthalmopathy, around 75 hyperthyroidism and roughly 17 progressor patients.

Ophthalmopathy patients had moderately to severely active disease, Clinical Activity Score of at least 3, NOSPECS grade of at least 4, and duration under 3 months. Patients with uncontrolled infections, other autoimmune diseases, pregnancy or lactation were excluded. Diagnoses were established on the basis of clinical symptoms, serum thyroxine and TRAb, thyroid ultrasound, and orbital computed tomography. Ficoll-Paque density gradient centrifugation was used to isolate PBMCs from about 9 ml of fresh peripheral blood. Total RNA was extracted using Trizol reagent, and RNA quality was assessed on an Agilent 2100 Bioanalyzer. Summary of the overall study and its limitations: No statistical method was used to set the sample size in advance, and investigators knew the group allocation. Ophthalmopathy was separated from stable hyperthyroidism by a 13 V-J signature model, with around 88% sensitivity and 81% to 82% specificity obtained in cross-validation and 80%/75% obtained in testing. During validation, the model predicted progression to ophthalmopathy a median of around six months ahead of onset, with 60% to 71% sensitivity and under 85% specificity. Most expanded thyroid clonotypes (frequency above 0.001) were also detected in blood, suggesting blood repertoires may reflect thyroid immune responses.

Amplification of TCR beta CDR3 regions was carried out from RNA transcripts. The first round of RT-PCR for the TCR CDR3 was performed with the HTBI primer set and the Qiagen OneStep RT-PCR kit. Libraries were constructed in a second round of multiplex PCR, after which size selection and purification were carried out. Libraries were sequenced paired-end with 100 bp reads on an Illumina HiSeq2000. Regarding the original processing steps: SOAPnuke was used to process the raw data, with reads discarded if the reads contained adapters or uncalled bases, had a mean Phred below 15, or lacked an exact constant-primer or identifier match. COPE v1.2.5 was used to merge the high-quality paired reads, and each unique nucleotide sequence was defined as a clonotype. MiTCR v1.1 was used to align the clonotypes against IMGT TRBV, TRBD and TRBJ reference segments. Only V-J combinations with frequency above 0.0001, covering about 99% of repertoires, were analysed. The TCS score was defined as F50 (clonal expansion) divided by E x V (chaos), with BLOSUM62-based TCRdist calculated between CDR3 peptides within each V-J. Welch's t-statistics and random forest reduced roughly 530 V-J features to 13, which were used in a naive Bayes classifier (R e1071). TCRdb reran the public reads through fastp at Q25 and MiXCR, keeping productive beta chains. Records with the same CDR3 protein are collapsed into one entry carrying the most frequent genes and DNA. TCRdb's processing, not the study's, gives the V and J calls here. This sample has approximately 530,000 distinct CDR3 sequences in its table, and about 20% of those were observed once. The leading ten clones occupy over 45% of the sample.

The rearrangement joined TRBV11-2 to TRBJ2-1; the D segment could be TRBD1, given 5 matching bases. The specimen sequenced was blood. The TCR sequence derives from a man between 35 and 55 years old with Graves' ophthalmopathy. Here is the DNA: TGTGCCAGCAGCTTTCTCCAGGGTAATGAGCAGTTCTTC. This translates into CASSFLQGNEQFF.